Shown below are 17 T cell receptor beta chains from a single sample sequenced in a study of blood T cell repertoires in COVID-19. The repertoire was sequenced with immunoSEQ multiplex PCR; TCRdb's copy has only in-frame clones and lacks some. The profile shows about 130,000 clones, approximately 81% of them singletons. Sequenced: peripheral blood. These TCRs come from a young woman who had recovered from COVID-19.

The genes are TRBV5-4 and TRBJ1-1; possible D gene TRBD1, 5 bases. V dropped 0 bases and J dropped 0 bases, with 15 bases sitting between them. The CDR3 runs to 17 residues. CDR1 is SGHNT and CDR2 is YYREEE in the germline V gene (reference sequence). CDR3 residues: CASSLGQRRGLNTEAFF. The CDR3 nucleotides read TGTGCCAGCAGCTTGGGGCAGCGGAGGGGTCTGAACACTGAAGCTTTCTTT.

The rearrangement links TRBV15 to TRBJ1-6, with 7 nucleotides matching TRBD1. The trim removed 8 bases at V and 9 bases at J, leaving 7 bases unmatched. Germline CDR1 and CDR2: LNHNV and YYDKDF (reference sequence). There are 13 residues in the CDR3. CDR3 sequence reads: CATGGTAFSPLHF. In DNA form, the CDR3 reads TGTGCCACCGGGGGGACAGCTTTTTCACCCCTCCACTTT.

The gene calls are TRBV28 and TRBJ1-1; D gene unclear. The germline V gene encodes CDR1 MDHEN and CDR2 SYDVKM. Trimming removed 1 base from V and 4 bases from J, with 4 bases in between. CDR3 length equals 12 residues. Here the CDR3 DNA reads TGTGCCAGCAGTTTATTTAGCACTGAAGCTTTCTTT. It encodes CASSLFSTEAFF.

The chain employs TRBV6-5 and TRBJ2-5, with D possibly being TRBD1 (6 bases). The CDR3 consists of 12 residues. The V end lost 8 bases, the J end lost 2 bases, and 9 bases lay between the germline ends. Per the germline V gene, CDR1 is MNHEY and CDR2 is SVGAGI. The CDR3 DNA follows: TGTGCCAGCTCGACAGGACAAGAGACCCAGTACTTC. Translation: CASSTGQETQYF.

The chain couples TRBV5-4 to TRBJ2-5; 7 positions agree with TRBD2. CDR1 and CDR2 from the germline V gene are SGHNT and YYREEE (reference sequence). The trim removed 3 bases at V and 7 bases at J, leaving 6 bases unmatched. The CDR3 extends over 13 amino acids. CDR3 sequence (DNA): TGTGCCAGCAGCTCGCGGGAGACGGTGACCCAGTACTTC. Translated: CASSSRETVTQYF.

The V call is TRBV6-5, the J call TRBJ1-3; 8 bases line up with TRBD1. CDR1 and CDR2 from the germline V gene are MNHEY and SVGAGI. V was clipped by 4 bases and J by 6 bases; unmatched bases: 11. The CDR3 length is 16 residues. CDR3 in DNA: TGTGCCAGCAGTTCCAATACAGGGGGAAACGCAAACACCATATATTTT. It yields the protein CASSSNTGGNANTIYF.

The CDR3: CASSTGDGQPQHF. CDR3 nucleotide sequence: TGCGCCAGCAGTACAGGGGATGGTCAGCCCCAGCATTTT. The V gene is TRBV10-2, the J gene TRBJ1-5, with 7 bases that match TRBD1. Germline CDR1 is WSHSY and CDR2 is SAAADI. The length of the CDR3 is 13 residues. V lost 5 bases and J lost 6; bases outside the gene matches: 4.

This clone was recorded once. This chain connects TRBV5-4 to TRBJ1-5; 7 bases agree with TRBD1. This CDR3 is 14 amino acids long. Germline values: CDR1 SGHNT, CDR2 YYREEE (reference sequence). J was trimmed by 7 bases and V by 4 bases; bases with no gene match: 8. The CDR3 is CASSRGGAGQPQHF. CDR3 bases: TGTGCCAGCAGCCGAGGGGGCGCAGGACAGCCCCAGCATTTT.

V gene TRBV5-1 combines with J gene TRBJ2-5; TRBD1 aligns across 7 bases. This CDR3 region has 14 residues. J gave up 1 base and V 3 bases, and 3 bases lay outside the gene matches. Per germline, CDR1 SGHRS and CDR2 YFSETQ. The CDR3 bases are TGCGCCAGCAGCTCGGGACAGTTCCAAGAGACCCAGTACTTC. Its translation is CASSSGQFQETQYF.

This chain connects TRBV2 to TRBJ2-2; tentative D call: TRBD2 (7 bases). This CDR3 is built from 16 residues. CDR1 and CDR2 from the germline V gene are SNHLY and FYNNEI. V was pared by 5 bases and J by 0 bases, with 13 bases between. The chain's CDR3 is CASSKGGGSNTGELFF. CDR3 coding DNA: TGTGCCAGCAGTAAGGGGGGAGGGTCGAACACCGGGGAGCTGTTTTTT.

This chain uses TRBV3-1 (or the pseudogene TRBV3-2) with TRBJ2-5, with no clear D. CDR3 size: 15 residues. Germline assignment: CDR1 LGHDT and CDR2 YNNKEL (reference sequence). The V and J ends lost 0 bases and 1 base respectively, with 9 bases between them. In DNA form, the CDR3 reads TGTGCCAGCAGCCAAGAGATGACACCCCAAGAGACCCAGTACTTC. Protein: CASSQEMTPQETQYF.

The chain has TRBV19 and TRBJ1-2; weak D call: TRBD1 (6 bases). Trimming left V 2 bases short and J 4 bases short, with 20 bases between. The CDR3 is 17 residues long. Germline V CDR1 and CDR2: LNHDA, SQIVND (reference sequence). The CDR3 loop reads CASSIRGDNEKAYGYTF. The CDR3, as DNA: TGTGCCAGTAGTATACGGGGGGACAACGAAAAAGCCTATGGCTACACCTTC.

In DNA, the CDR3 is TGTGCCAGCAGCTTGGCCCAGGGTTCCGGGGAGCTGTTTTTT. This gives the protein CASSLAQGSGELFF. The chain uses TRBV5-8 and TRBJ2-2, with a weak D call TRBD1 (5 bases). This CDR3 contains 14 residues. CDR1 and CDR2 from the germline V gene are SGHTS and YDEGEE. V lost 0 bases, J lost 6 bases, and 9 bases lay in between. The variable domain in full, completed from reference TRBV5-8 and TRBJ2-2, reads EAGVTQSPTHLIKTRGQQATLRCSPISGHTSVYWYQQALGLGLQFLLWYDEGEERNRGNFPPRFSGRQFPNYSSELNVNALELEDSALYLCASSLAQGSGELFFGEGSRLTVL.

This chain uses TRBV28 with TRBJ1-2; TRBD1 might be the D (6 bases). Trimming removed 6 bases at V and 0 bases at J, with 11 bases between. CDR3 length: 14 residues. Germline V CDR1 and CDR2: MDHEN, SYDVKM. The CDR3 bases are TGTGCCAGCAGCGGCAGGGGCGCTAACTATGGCTACACCTTC. Amino acid sequence: CASSGRGANYGYTF.

This clone has only one observation. The rearrangement links TRBV29-1 to TRBJ1-2; 7 nucleotides align to TRBD1. J gave up 8 bases and V 5 bases, and 20 bases lay outside the gene matches. Germline V gives CDR1 SQVTM, CDR2 ANQGSEA. The length of the CDR3 is 16 residues. The CDR3, as DNA: TGCAGCGTTTCCGTAGGGACCCGACAGGGATCGTTCGGCTACACCTTC. The encoded protein is CSVSVGTRQGSFGYTF.

The rearrangement links TRBV18 to TRBJ1-3, with a possible D match to TRBD1 (5 bases). Germline CDR1 and CDR2: KGHSH and LQKENI. CDR3 size: 15 residues. Between the trimmed V and J ends, which lost 0 bases and 2 bases, there was a span of 8 bases. The CDR3 DNA follows: TGTGCCAGCTCACCACCGACAGAGACTGGAAACACCATATATTTT. Its translation is CASSPPTETGNTIYF.

V gene TRBV27 combines with J gene TRBJ2-1, with D perhaps matching TRBD2 (6 bases). The CDR3 totals 17 residues. Germline V gene sequence: CDR1 MNHEY, CDR2 SMNVEV (reference sequence). Trimming shortened V by 4 bases and J by 5 bases, and 21 bases separated the two germline ends. The CDR3 spells CASSSPWGLPEDNEQFF. CDR3 coding DNA: TGTGCCAGCAGTTCCCCGTGGGGACTTCCCGAGGACAATGAGCAGTTCTTC.